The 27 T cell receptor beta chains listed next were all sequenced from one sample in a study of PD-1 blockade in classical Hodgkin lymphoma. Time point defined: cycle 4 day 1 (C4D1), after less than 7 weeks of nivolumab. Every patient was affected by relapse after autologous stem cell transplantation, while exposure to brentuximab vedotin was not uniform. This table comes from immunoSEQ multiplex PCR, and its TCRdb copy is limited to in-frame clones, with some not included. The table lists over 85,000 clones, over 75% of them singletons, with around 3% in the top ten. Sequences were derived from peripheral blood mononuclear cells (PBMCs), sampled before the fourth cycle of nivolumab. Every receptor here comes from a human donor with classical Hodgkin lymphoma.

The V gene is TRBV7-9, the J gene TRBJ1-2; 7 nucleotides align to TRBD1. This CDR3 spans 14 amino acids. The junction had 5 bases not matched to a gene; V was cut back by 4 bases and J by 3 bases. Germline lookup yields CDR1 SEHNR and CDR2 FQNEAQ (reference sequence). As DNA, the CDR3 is TGTGCCAGCAGCTCCTCTACAGGGGACTATGGCTACACCTTC. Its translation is CASSSSTGDYGYTF.

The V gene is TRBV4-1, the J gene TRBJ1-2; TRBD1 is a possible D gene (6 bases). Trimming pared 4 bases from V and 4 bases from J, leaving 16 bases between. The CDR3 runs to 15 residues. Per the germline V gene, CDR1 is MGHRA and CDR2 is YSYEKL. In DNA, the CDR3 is TGCGCCAGCAGCCCAGGGGAAAGGGGTCTCTATGGCTACACCTTC. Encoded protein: CASSPGERGLYGYTF.

The CDR3 coding sequence is TGTGCCAGCAGAAAATCCGGTCAGCCCCAGCATTTT. Translation: CASRKSGQPQHF. The chain uses TRBV6-5 and TRBJ1-5, with unresolved D. The CDR3 extends over 12 amino acids. Germline assignment: CDR1 MNHEY and CDR2 SVGAGI. The V gene lost 6 bases and the J gene lost 6 bases, with 9 bases spanning the gap.

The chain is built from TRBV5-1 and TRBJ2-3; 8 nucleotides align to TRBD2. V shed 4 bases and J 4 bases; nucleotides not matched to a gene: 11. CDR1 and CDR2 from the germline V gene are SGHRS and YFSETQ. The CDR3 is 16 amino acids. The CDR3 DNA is TGCGCCAGCAGCATCGGGGGGGCGGTTCGGGCAGATACGCAGTATTTT. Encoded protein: CASSIGGAVRADTQYF.

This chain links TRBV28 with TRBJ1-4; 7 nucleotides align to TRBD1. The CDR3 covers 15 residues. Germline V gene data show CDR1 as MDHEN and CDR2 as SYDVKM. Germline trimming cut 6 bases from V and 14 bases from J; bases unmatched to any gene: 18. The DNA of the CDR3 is TGTGCCAGCAGCAGACGACAGGGACGTAGATCGGTGCTGTTTTTT. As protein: CASSRRQGRRSVLFF.

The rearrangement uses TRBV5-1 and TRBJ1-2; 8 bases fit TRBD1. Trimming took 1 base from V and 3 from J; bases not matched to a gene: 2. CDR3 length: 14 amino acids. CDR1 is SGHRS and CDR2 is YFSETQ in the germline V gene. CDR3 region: CASSLSGGDYGYTF. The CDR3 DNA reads TGCGCCAGCAGCTTGTCAGGGGGCGACTATGGCTACACCTTC.

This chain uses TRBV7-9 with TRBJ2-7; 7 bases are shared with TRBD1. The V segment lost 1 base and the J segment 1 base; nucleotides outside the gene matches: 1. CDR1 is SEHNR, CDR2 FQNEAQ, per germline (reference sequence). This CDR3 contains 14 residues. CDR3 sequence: CASSLGDSSYEQYF. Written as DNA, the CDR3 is TGTGCCAGCAGCTTAGGGGACAGTTCCTACGAGCAGTACTTC.

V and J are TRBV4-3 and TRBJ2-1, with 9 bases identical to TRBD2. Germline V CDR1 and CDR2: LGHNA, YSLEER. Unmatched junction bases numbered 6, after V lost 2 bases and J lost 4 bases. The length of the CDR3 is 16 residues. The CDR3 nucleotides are TGCGCCAGCAGCCAATCTCGGGCGGGGGGGTACAATGAGCAGTTCTTC. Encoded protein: CASSQSRAGGYNEQFF.

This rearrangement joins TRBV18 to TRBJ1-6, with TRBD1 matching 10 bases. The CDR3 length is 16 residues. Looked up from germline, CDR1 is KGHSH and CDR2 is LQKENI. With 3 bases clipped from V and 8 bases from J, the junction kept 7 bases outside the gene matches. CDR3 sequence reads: CASSPRTGGEDSPLHF. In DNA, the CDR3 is TGTGCCAGCTCACCCCGGACAGGGGGGGAGGATTCACCCCTCCACTTT.

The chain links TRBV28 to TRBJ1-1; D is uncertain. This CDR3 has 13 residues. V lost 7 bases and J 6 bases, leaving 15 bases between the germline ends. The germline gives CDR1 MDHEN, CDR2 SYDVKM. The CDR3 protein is CASTPTAFAEAFF. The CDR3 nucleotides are TGTGCCAGCACCCCCACCGCTTTCGCTGAAGCTTTCTTT.

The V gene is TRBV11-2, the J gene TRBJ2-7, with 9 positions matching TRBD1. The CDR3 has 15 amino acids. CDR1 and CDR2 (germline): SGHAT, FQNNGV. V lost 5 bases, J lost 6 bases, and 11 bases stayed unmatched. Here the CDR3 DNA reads TGTGCCAGCAGCCTCATCCCGGGACAGGGAGCCGAGCAGTACTTC. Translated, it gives CASSLIPGQGAEQYF.

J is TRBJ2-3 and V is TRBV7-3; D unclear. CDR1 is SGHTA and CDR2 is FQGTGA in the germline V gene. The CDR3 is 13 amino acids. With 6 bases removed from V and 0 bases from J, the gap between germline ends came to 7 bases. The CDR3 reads CASRLSSTDTQYF. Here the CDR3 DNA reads TGTGCCAGCAGACTGTCGAGCACAGATACGCAGTATTTT.

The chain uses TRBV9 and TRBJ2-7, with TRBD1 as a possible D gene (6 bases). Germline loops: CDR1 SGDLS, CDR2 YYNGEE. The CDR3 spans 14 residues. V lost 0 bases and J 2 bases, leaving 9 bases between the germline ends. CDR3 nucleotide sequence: TGTGCCAGCAGCGTAGATCCAGGGGCCTACGAGCAGTACTTC. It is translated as CASSVDPGAYEQYF.

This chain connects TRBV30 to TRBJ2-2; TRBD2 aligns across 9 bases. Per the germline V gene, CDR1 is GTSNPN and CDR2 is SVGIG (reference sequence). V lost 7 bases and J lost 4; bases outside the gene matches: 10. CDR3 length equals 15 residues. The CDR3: CASLRRGGRTGELFF. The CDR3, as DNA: TGTGCCTCATTAAGGCGGGGGGGCCGCACCGGGGAGCTGTTTTTT.

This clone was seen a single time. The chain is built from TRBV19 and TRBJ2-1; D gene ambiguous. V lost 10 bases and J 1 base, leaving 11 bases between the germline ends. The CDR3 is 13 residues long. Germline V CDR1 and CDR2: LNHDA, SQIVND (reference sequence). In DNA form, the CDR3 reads TGTGCCAATCGAGACGGATCCTACAATGAGCAGTTCTTC. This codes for CANRDGSYNEQFF.

CDR3 in amino acids: CSAGLNTEAFF. The CDR3, as DNA: TGCAGTGCAGGACTCAACACTGAAGCTTTCTTT. The chain employs TRBV20-1 and TRBJ1-1, with unresolved D. Germline V gene data show CDR1 as DFQATT and CDR2 as SNEGSKA (reference sequence). Trimming took 6 bases from V and 2 from J, leaving 7 bases between them. The CDR3 totals 11 residues.

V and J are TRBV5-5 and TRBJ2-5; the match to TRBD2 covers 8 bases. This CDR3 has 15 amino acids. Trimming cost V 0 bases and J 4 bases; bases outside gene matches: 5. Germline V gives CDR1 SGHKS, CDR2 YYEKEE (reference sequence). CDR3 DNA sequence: TGTGCCAGCAGCTTGGGACTAGCGAGGGCAGAGACCCAGTACTTC. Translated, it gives CASSLGLARAETQYF.

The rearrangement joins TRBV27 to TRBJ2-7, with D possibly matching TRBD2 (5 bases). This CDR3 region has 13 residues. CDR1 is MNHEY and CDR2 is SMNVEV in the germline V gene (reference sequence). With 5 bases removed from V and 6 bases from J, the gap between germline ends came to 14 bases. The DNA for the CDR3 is TGTGCCAGCAGTCTAGCTTTCCGAGCCGAGCAGTACTTC. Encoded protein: CASSLAFRAEQYF.

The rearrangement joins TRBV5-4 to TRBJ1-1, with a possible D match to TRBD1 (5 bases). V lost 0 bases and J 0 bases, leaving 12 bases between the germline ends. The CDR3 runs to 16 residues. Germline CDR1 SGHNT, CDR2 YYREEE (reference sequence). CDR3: CASSLAGVGMNTEAFF. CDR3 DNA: TGTGCCAGCAGCTTGGCGGGGGTGGGCATGAACACTGAAGCTTTCTTT. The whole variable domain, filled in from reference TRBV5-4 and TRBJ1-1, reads ETGVTQSPTHLIKTRGQQVTLRCSSQSGHNTVSWYQQALGQGPQFIFQYYREEENGRGNFPPRFSGLQFPNYSSELNVNALELDDSALYLCASSLAGVGMNTEAFFGQGTRLTVV.

The CDR3: CASSYLPPGEAFF. In nucleotides, the CDR3 is TGTGCCAGCAGTTACCTCCCCCCAGGGGAAGCTTTCTTT. The chain carries TRBV6-5 and TRBJ1-1, with a possible D match to TRBD1 (5 bases). Trimming took off 2 bases at V and 8 bases at J, with 12 bases between the two ends. The germline V gene has CDR1 MNHEY and CDR2 SVGAGI. This CDR3 has 13 amino acids.

In DNA, the CDR3 is TGTGCCAGCACGAGCTCGGGGGCTAACTATGGCTACACCTTC. This encodes CASTSSGANYGYTF. V usage is TRBV2 and J usage is TRBJ1-2; D may be TRBD1 (5 bases). The CDR3 is 14 residues long. Deletions cut 7 bases from V and 0 bases from J, with 12 bases between. Germline V CDR1 and CDR2: SNHLY, FYNNEI.

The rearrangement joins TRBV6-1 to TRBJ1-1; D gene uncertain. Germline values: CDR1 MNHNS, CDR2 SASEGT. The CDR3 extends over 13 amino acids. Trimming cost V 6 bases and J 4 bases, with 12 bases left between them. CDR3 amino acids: CASRYDGSTEAFF. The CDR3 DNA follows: TGTGCCAGCAGGTATGACGGGAGCACTGAAGCTTTCTTT.

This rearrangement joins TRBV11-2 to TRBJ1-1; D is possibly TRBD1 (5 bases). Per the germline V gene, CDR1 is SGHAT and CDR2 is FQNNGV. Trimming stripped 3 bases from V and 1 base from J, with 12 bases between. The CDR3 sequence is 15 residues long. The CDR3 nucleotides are TGTGCCAGCAGCTTCCCTGGACATGAGAACACTGAAGCTTTCTTT. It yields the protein CASSFPGHENTEAFF.

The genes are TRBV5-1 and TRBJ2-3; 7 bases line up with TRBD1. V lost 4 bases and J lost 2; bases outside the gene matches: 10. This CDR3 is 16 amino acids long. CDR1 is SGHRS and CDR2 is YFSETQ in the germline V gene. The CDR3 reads CASSAIGTAFTDTQYF. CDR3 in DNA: TGCGCCAGCAGCGCCATTGGGACAGCCTTCACAGATACGCAGTATTTT.

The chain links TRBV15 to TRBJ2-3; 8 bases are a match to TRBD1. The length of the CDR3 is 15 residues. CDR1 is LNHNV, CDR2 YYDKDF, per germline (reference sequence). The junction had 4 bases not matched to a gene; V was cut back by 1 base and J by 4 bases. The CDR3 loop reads CATSRARGLADTQYF. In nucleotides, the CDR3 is TGTGCCACCAGCAGAGCCAGGGGGCTTGCAGATACGCAGTATTTT.

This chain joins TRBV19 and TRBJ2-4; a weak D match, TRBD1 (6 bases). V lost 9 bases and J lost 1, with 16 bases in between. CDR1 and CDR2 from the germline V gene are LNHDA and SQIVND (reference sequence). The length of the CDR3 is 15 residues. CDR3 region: CASQGWIKAKNIQYF. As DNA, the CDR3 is TGTGCCAGCCAGGGGTGGATTAAGGCCAAAAACATTCAGTACTTC.

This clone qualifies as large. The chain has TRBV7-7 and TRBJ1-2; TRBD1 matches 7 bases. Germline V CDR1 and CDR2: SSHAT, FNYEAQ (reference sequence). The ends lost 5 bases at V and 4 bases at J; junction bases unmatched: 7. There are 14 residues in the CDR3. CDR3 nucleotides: TGTGCCAGCAGCCTTAACGGGACAGCCTATGGCTACACCTTC. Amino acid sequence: CASSLNGTAYGYTF.